This TCR beta chain derives from a study of OX40 agonist ivuxolimab in advanced cancers. Study-wide background: Across the patients, intravenous ivuxolimab was delivered every 2 weeks at 0.01 to 10 mg/kg. Eligibility rules accepted prior anti-PD-1, anti-PD-L1 or anti-CTLA-4 therapy, and around 38% had some.

Whole-study findings and limits: There were, on average, more expanded clones in CD8+ T cells than in CD4+. The work left the antigen specificity of expanded peripheral T cells undetermined.

This CDR3 is 14 amino acids long. Germline values: CDR1 SGDLS, CDR2 YYNGEE. Deletions cut 4 bases from V and 6 bases from J, with 16 bases between. The assay was immunoSEQ multiplex PCR, and TCRdb's table has in-frame clones only and misses some. Among around 63,000 clones listed, 75% to 90% were seen once. Worth noting for this clone: Its target is not known.

This receptor was obtained from an adult with an advanced solid tumor such as melanoma, head and neck, liver or kidney cancer. The rearrangement uses TRBV9 and TRBJ1-2, with D maybe TRBD1 (6 bases). Here the sequenced sample was CD4+ or CD8+ T cells sorted from blood, taken in a trial of the OX40 agonist ivuxolimab. The CDR3 is CASSRLGQFNGYTF. The CDR3 coding sequence is TGTGCCAGCAGCCGGTTGGGACAATTCAATGGCTACACCTTC.